This entry lists 16 T cell receptor beta chains sequenced from one sample in a study of cytomegalovirus exposure and HLA in healthy donors. PCR primers comprised 60 Vbeta and 13 Jbeta primers. Sequencing was performed with immunoSEQ multiplex PCR; in TCRdb, only in-frame clones are kept and a portion is missing. The table includes around 120,000 clones, approximately 75% detected once. Sequencing was done on a sample of PBMCs. Receptors were obtained from a woman aged 40 to 49 in good health and CMV-seropositive.

V is TRBV29-1 and J is TRBJ2-7; D possibly corresponds to TRBD2 (7 bases). The length of the CDR3 is 14 residues. With 3 bases removed from V and 6 bases from J, the gap between germline ends came to 18 bases. Germline V CDR1 and CDR2: SQVTM, ANQGSEA. CDR3 nucleotide sequence: TGCAGCGTTGACGGGGGGCCCTACCCTCGCGAGCAGTACTTC. Its translation is CSVDGGPYPREQYF.

CDR3 in amino acids: CASSLNRDEQFF. CDR3 nucleotide sequence: TGTGCCAGCAGCCTCAACAGGGATGAGCAGTTCTTC. The rearrangement links TRBV11-2 to TRBJ2-1, with D tentatively TRBD1 (6 bases). V lost 5 bases, J lost 8 bases, and 10 bases lay in between. Germline CDR1 is SGHAT and CDR2 is FQNNGV. The CDR3 has 12 residues.

The gene calls are TRBV27 and TRBJ1-6; tentative D call: TRBD1 (5 bases). Trimming pared 5 bases from V and 3 bases from J, leaving 11 bases between. The CDR3 contains 15 residues. Per the germline V gene, CDR1 is MNHEY and CDR2 is SMNVEV (reference sequence). This chain's CDR3 is CASSDGQNYNSPLHF. CDR3 nucleotide sequence: TGTGCCAGCAGTGACGGACAAAACTATAATTCACCCCTCCACTTT.

The CDR3 region is CASSDDSDNEQFF. The CDR3, as DNA: TGTGCCAGCAGTGACGACAGCGACAATGAGCAGTTCTTC. This sequence joins TRBV6-4 and TRBJ2-1, with D possibly TRBD1 on 5 matching bases. V was clipped by 2 bases and J by 5 bases, with 7 bases between them. The CDR3 runs 13 residues. Germline V lookup: CDR1 MRHNA, CDR2 SNTAGT.

The V gene is TRBV11-2, the J gene TRBJ1-2; tentative D call: TRBD1 (5 bases). CDR3 length: 14 amino acids. The germline gives CDR1 SGHAT, CDR2 FQNNGV. Trimming stripped 1 base from V and 7 bases from J, with 13 bases between. The CDR3 coding sequence is TGTGCCAGCAGCTTAGCGGGTAGGCAGGGTGGCTACACCTTC. Its protein product is CASSLAGRQGGYTF.

V gene TRBV11-2 combines with J gene TRBJ2-1, with TRBD1 as a possible D gene (6 bases). The V end was cut by 4 bases, the J end by 3 bases, with 10 bases between. CDR1 is SGHAT and CDR2 is FQNNGV in the germline V gene. The CDR3 sequence is 14 residues long. CDR3 sequence: CASSSQDSYNEQFF. CDR3 sequence (DNA): TGTGCCAGCAGCTCCCAGGACAGCTACAATGAGCAGTTCTTC. The entire variable domain, with the rest obtained from reference TRBV11-2 and TRBJ2-1, is as follows: EAGVAQSPRYKIIEKRQSVAFWCNPISGHATLYWYQQILGQGPKLLIQFQNNGVVDDSQLPKDRFSAERLKGVDSTLKIQPAKLEDSAVYLCASSSQDSYNEQFFGPGTRLTVL.

The J gene is TRBJ2-1, the V gene TRBV28; D perhaps matches TRBD2 (6 bases). In germline, CDR1 is MDHEN, CDR2 SYDVKM. Trimming shortened V by 4 bases and J by 5 bases, and 15 bases separated the two germline ends. There are 15 residues in the CDR3. This chain's CDR3 is CASSSPTGVNNEQFF. The CDR3 bases are TGTGCCAGCAGTTCCCCAACGGGAGTGAACAATGAGCAGTTCTTC.

The chain uses TRBV7-9 and TRBJ2-3; no clear D gene. V shed 1 base and J shed 4 bases, with 3 bases lying between them. The CDR3 consists of 12 residues. Germline CDR1 reads SEHNR; CDR2 reads FQNEAQ (reference sequence). The CDR3, as DNA: TGTGCCAGCAGCTTAGTCGCAGATACGCAGTATTTT. It yields the protein CASSLVADTQYF.

This sequence joins TRBV15 and TRBJ2-4; TRBD1 might be the D (5 bases). The CDR3 has 13 residues. Germline CDR1 reads LNHNV; CDR2 reads YYDKDF (reference sequence). The ends were cut back, 2 bases at V and 8 bases at J, with 10 bases in the middle. The CDR3 here is CATSRQGWDIQYF. In DNA, the CDR3 is TGTGCCACCAGCAGACAGGGCTGGGACATTCAGTACTTC.

J is TRBJ2-7 and V is TRBV29-1; 9 nucleotides match TRBD1. This CDR3 is 15 amino acids long. V lost 1 base and J lost 1; bases outside the gene matches: 5. Per the germline V gene, CDR1 is SQVTM and CDR2 is ANQGSEA. The CDR3: CSVEGDREKSYEQYF. The CDR3 DNA sequence: TGCAGCGTTGAAGGGGACAGGGAAAAATCCTACGAGCAGTACTTC.

The chain is built from TRBV12-5 and TRBJ1-1; 8 nucleotides line up with TRBD1. V was pared by 5 bases and J by 4 bases, with 3 bases of the junction left unmatched. From germline, CDR1 is LGHNT and CDR2 FRNRAP. The CDR3 contains 13 residues. DNA of the CDR3: TGTGCTAGTGGTCTCGGACAGGGCACTGAAGCTTTCTTT. It encodes CASGLGQGTEAFF.

This clone has a handful of counts. The gene calls are TRBV6-5 and TRBJ1-3, with no clear D. This CDR3 comprises 15 residues. CDR1 and CDR2 from the germline V gene are MNHEY and SVGAGI. The V end lost 7 bases, the J end lost 0 bases, and 13 bases lay between the germline ends. CDR3 nucleotide sequence: TGTGCCAGCAAGAGTACCCCGAGCTCTGGAAACACCATATATTTT. It yields the protein CASKSTPSSGNTIYF.

This chain uses TRBV7-8 with TRBJ1-5; D remains ambiguous. Germline CDR1 reads SGHVS; CDR2 reads FQNEAQ. Trimming shortened V by 3 bases and J by 0 bases, and 6 bases separated the two germline ends. CDR3 length: 14 amino acids. CDR3 DNA: TGTGCCAGCAGCTTCAGTCTTAGCAATCAGCCCCAGCATTTT. As protein: CASSFSLSNQPQHF.

The chain carries TRBV13 and TRBJ2-7; 9 bases agree with TRBD1. CDR3 length equals 15 residues. Germline CDR1 and CDR2: PRHDT and FYEKMQ (reference sequence). The trim removed 5 bases at V and 2 bases at J, leaving 7 bases unmatched. The chain's CDR3 is CASSRIGTGTYEQYF. The CDR3 DNA follows: TGTGCCAGCAGCCGTATTGGGACAGGGACCTACGAGCAGTACTTC. Supplemented by reference TRBV13 and TRBJ2-7, the full variable domain reads AAGVIQSPRHLIKEKRETATLKCYPIPRHDTVYWYQQGPGQDPQFLISFYEKMQSDKGSIPDRFSAQQFSDYHSELNMSSLELGDSALYFCASSRIGTGTYEQYFGPGTRLTVT.

V gene TRBV28 combines with J gene TRBJ2-1; 7 bases are shared with TRBD1. This CDR3 spans 15 amino acids. CDR1 is MDHEN and CDR2 is SYDVKM in the germline V gene. V was clipped by 5 bases and J by 8 bases; unmatched bases: 12. CDR3 amino acids: CASSLGGVSSHEQFF. The CDR3 nucleotides are TGTGCCAGCAGTCTAGGGGGCGTTAGCTCCCATGAGCAGTTCTTC.

The CDR3 sequence is CASSLVASGGYTGELFF. The CDR3 DNA reads as TGTGCCAGCAGCTTAGTGGCTAGCGGGGGCTATACCGGGGAGCTGTTTTTT. The rearrangement joins TRBV7-2 to TRBJ2-2; 10 positions agree with TRBD2. J lost 5 bases, V lost 1 base, and 7 bases had no gene match. The CDR3 covers 17 residues. In germline, CDR1 is SGHTA, CDR2 FQGNSA.